The 3 T cell receptor beta chains presented below share a single source sample, sequenced in a study of T cell responses to AZD1222 COVID-19 vaccine. Generated by immunoSEQ multiplex PCR, the TCRdb table keeps only in-frame clones and is missing some. The sample records about 150,000 clones, approximately 90% being singletons. The sequences come from peripheral blood, collected on day 0 of AZD1222 vaccination. The receptor source for this set is an adult in good health.

This chain connects TRBV19 to TRBJ2-7; D may be TRBD1 or TRBD2 (5 bases each). CDR1 and CDR2 (germline): LNHDA, SQIVND (reference sequence). The CDR3 has 17 residues. V was pared by 3 bases and J by 5 bases, with 23 bases between. CDR3 nucleotides: TGTGCCAGTAGTATTTCCCCGAATCGGGCAGGGAGTCACGAGCAGTACTTC. Translated: CASSISPNRAGSHEQYF.

This chain links TRBV9 with TRBJ2-6; D is undetermined. The CDR3 covers 17 residues. Trimming left V 4 bases short and J 3 bases short, with 17 bases between. Germline V gene data show CDR1 as SGDLS and CDR2 as YYNGEE. The CDR3 is CASSPRVVANGANVLTF. CDR3 in DNA: TGTGCCAGCAGCCCCCGGGTTGTAGCAAATGGGGCCAACGTCCTGACTTTC.

This clone has a count of ten or more. Other DNA sequences in this sample translate to the same CDR3. The V call is TRBV3-1 (or the pseudogene TRBV3-2), the J call TRBJ2-5; TRBD2 agrees at 7 bases. The CDR3 consists of 16 residues. CDR1 LGHDT and CDR2 YNNKEL come from the germline V gene (reference sequence). Trimming at V came to 4 bases and at J to 5 bases, leaving 13 bases not matched to a gene. CDR3 nucleotides: TGTGCCAGCAGCCGCGTGGGGGGGAACGTTGGGGAGACCCAGTACTTC. This encodes CASSRVGGNVGETQYF.